These 23 T cell receptor beta chains originate from one sample sequenced in a study of blood T cell repertoires in COVID-19. Produced via immunoSEQ multiplex PCR; TCRdb's table is partial and in-frame only. The sample lists 450,000 or so clones, about nine tenths occurring once. Sequencing was done on a sample of PBMCs or T cells enriched from blood (not recorded which). These TCRs come from a man younger than 30 who had recovered from COVID-19.

This clone has a handful of counts. The chain joins TRBV28 to TRBJ1-6; 10 bases agree with TRBD1. Germline V lookup: CDR1 MDHEN, CDR2 SYDVKM. The CDR3 is made up of 18 amino acids. With 1 base clipped from V and 7 bases from J, the junction kept 10 bases outside the gene matches. The CDR3 bases are TGTGCCAGCAGTTTATCTAGGACAGGGGGTTCCAGGAATTCACCCCTCCACTTT. This gives the protein CASSLSRTGGSRNSPLHF.

The chain employs TRBV29-1 and TRBJ2-7; unclear D gene. The CDR3 loop spans 14 amino acids. Trimming removed 7 bases from V and 0 bases from J, with 16 bases in between. The V gene's germline CDR1 is SQVTM and CDR2 ANQGSEA. CDR3 bases: TGCAGCGCCCTGAGGAGTTTAAACTCCTACGAGCAGTACTTC. Its translation: CSALRSLNSYEQYF.

This clone was seen many times. The genes are TRBV27 and TRBJ2-7; 13 positions match TRBD2. J gave up 3 bases and V 3 bases, and 5 bases lay outside the gene matches. The CDR3 runs 16 residues. Germline V CDR1 and CDR2: MNHEY, SMNVEV (reference sequence). The CDR3 DNA is TGTGCCAGCAGTTTGAAAACTAGCGGGGGGGTCTACGAGCAGTACTTC. It specifies CASSLKTSGGVYEQYF.

The chain carries TRBV1 and TRBJ2-1; the table gives TRBD2 as D, unverified against the DNA. TRBV1 is termed a pseudogene. CDR3 length equals 17 residues. CDR3 amino acids: CTSSPGLAGDLYNEQFF. The CDR3 region has the DNA TGCACCAGCAGCCCGGGACTAGCGGGAGACCTCTACAATGAGCAGTTCTTC.

The V gene is TRBV19, the J gene TRBJ1-5; D gene unclear. Germline V gene data show CDR1 as LNHDA and CDR2 as SQIVND (reference sequence). Trimming shortened V by 5 bases and J by 4 bases, and 6 bases separated the two germline ends. The CDR3 is made up of 12 amino acids. CDR3: CASSPQNQPQHF. For the CDR3, the DNA is TGTGCCAGTAGTCCCCAGAATCAGCCCCAGCATTTT. Filled out from reference TRBV19 and TRBJ1-5, the complete variable domain reads DGGITQSPKYLFRKEGQNVTLSCEQNLNHDAMYWYRQDPGQGLRLIYYSQIVNDFQKGDIAEGYSVSREKKESFPLTVTSAQKNPTAFYLCASSPQNQPQHFGDGTRLSIL.

The V call is TRBV6-1, the J call TRBJ2-3; 8 bases are a match to TRBD2. V was clipped by 7 bases and J by 2 bases; unmatched bases: 17. CDR1 is MNHNS and CDR2 is SASEGT in the germline V gene. The CDR3 consists of 18 residues. Here the CDR3 DNA reads TGTGCCAGCACTGAGCGGCGGGAGGCCCATGCGACCACAGATACGCAGTATTTT. It codes for CASTERREAHATTDTQYF.

The chain recombines TRBV7-2 with TRBJ2-1, with TRBD2 identical over 12 bases. V lost 5 bases, J lost 8 bases, and 7 bases stayed unmatched. Germline V CDR1 and CDR2: SGHTA, FQGNSA. CDR3 size: 15 residues. The CDR3 coding sequence is TGTGCCAGCAGCCAGACTAGCGGGAGTTTCTATGAGCAGTTCTTC. It translates to CASSQTSGSFYEQFF.

This clone came up a few times. The V gene is TRBV28, the J gene TRBJ2-6; TRBD1 agrees at 8 bases. Germline V gene sequence: CDR1 MDHEN, CDR2 SYDVKM. The CDR3 totals 14 residues. V shed 5 bases, J shed 11 bases, and the junction held 8 bases outside the gene matches. For the CDR3, the DNA is TGTGCCAGCAGTGCCCCCGCGGACAGGGACGTCCTGACTTTC. Its translation: CASSAPADRDVLTF.

The chain employs TRBV3-1 (or the pseudogene TRBV3-2) and TRBJ1-1, with D possibly TRBD1 on 5 matching bases. Germline lookup yields CDR1 LGHDT and CDR2 YNNKEL (reference sequence). This CDR3 contains 16 residues. Trimming shortened V by 1 base and J by 5 bases, and 17 bases separated the two germline ends. This chain's CDR3 is CASSQGAGGPRTEAFF. Written as DNA, the CDR3 is TGTGCCAGCAGCCAAGGGGCGGGGGGTCCCCGGACTGAAGCTTTCTTT.

The rearrangement links TRBV5-1 to TRBJ2-3, with a weak D call TRBD2 (5 bases). The V gene's germline CDR1 is SGHRS and CDR2 YFSETQ. Trimming removed 3 bases from V and 5 bases from J, with 10 bases in between. The CDR3 loop spans 13 amino acids. Here the CDR3 reads CASSSPRGDTQYF. The CDR3 coding sequence is TGCGCCAGCAGCTCTCCCCGGGGAGATACGCAGTATTTT. The full variable domain, with the rest looked up from reference TRBV5-1 and TRBJ2-3, is KAGVTQTPRYLIKTRGQQVTLSCSPISGHRSVSWYQQTPGQGLQFLFEYFSETQRNKGNFPGRFSGRQFSNSRSEMNVSTLELGDSALYLCASSSPRGDTQYFGPGTRLTVL.

This clone occurred once. This chain links TRBV29-1 with TRBJ1-1; D might be TRBD1 (6 bases). This CDR3 spans 13 amino acids. V lost 8 bases and J 2 bases, leaving 15 bases between the germline ends. The germline gives CDR1 SQVTM, CDR2 ANQGSEA. For the CDR3, the DNA is TGCAGCTCGAAGGGCGGGGGCAACACTGAAGCTTTCTTT. Protein sequence: CSSKGGGNTEAFF.

The V call is TRBV19, the J call TRBJ1-3; the D is unclear. The CDR3 has 12 amino acids. CDR1 and CDR2 from the germline V gene are LNHDA and SQIVND (reference sequence). V lost 8 bases and J lost 4, with 9 bases in between. In nucleotides, the CDR3 is TGTGCCAGTTCCCTCCCCGGAAACACCATATATTTT. It is translated as CASSLPGNTIYF.

The chain joins TRBV5-1 to TRBJ2-3, with TRBD2 matching over 7 bases. The V gene end was trimmed by 2 bases and the J gene end by 6 bases; junction bases not matched to a gene: 9. The CDR3 totals 15 residues. Germline assignment: CDR1 SGHRS and CDR2 YFSETQ. This chain's CDR3 is CASSFLAGPGDTQYF. The CDR3 coding sequence is TGCGCCAGCAGCTTTTTAGCGGGCCCCGGGGATACGCAGTATTTT.

The chain uses TRBV9 and TRBJ1-4, with D unclear. The CDR3 is 15 residues long. The V end was cut by 6 bases, the J end by 4 bases, with 16 bases between. Germline assignment: CDR1 SGDLS and CDR2 YYNGEE. CDR3 amino acids: CASNQGGAINEKLFF. CDR3 coding DNA: TGTGCCAGCAACCAAGGCGGCGCAATTAATGAAAAACTGTTTTTT.

V is TRBV2 and J is TRBJ1-2, with D unclear. CDR3 length equals 12 residues. The germline V gene encodes CDR1 SNHLY and CDR2 FYNNEI. Trimming removed 6 bases at V and 4 bases at J, with 9 bases between. CDR3 sequence reads: CASSRGLYGYTF. The CDR3 coding sequence is TGTGCCAGCAGCCGAGGACTCTATGGCTACACCTTC.

The rearrangement uses TRBV28 and TRBJ2-7; D gene ambiguous. Germline-derived CDR1 and CDR2 are MDHEN and SYDVKM. This CDR3 has 13 residues. With 8 bases removed from V and 7 bases from J, the gap between germline ends came to 18 bases. CDR3 in amino acids: CASEVTPSREQYF. Here the CDR3 DNA reads TGTGCCAGCGAAGTGACCCCCTCGCGGGAGCAGTACTTC.

This rearrangement joins TRBV27 to TRBJ1-2; D may be TRBD1 (6 bases). Trimming took 4 bases from V and 2 from J, leaving 14 bases between them. Germline V gene data show CDR1 as MNHEY and CDR2 as SMNVEV (reference sequence). The CDR3 has 15 amino acids. The chain's CDR3 is CASSSRTAGNYGYTF. CDR3 coding DNA: TGTGCCAGCAGTTCGAGGACAGCCGGAAACTATGGCTACACCTTC.

The chain uses TRBV7-9 and TRBJ2-3, with a possible D match to TRBD1 (6 bases). The CDR3 covers 17 residues. Trimming took off 1 base at V and 4 bases at J, with 18 bases between the two ends. Germline V gene lookup returns CDR1 SEHNR and CDR2 FQNEAQ (reference sequence). The CDR3 region is CASSLDFNRDTPDTQYF. The CDR3 DNA reads TGTGCCAGCAGCTTAGATTTCAACCGGGACACCCCAGATACGCAGTATTTT.

In its sample, this clone was seen once. The chain uses TRBV5-4 and TRBJ2-1, with 11 bases fitting TRBD2. V shed 4 bases, J shed 7 bases, and the junction held 10 bases outside the gene matches. The CDR3 is made up of 16 amino acids. CDR1 SGHNT and CDR2 YYREEE come from the germline V gene (reference sequence). Here the CDR3 DNA reads TGTGCCAGCAGCCTATACCTAGCGGGGGGTACTAATGAGCAGTTCTTC. It is translated as CASSLYLAGGTNEQFF.

The gene calls are TRBV6-4 and TRBJ1-4, with 7 positions matching TRBD1. Per the germline V gene, CDR1 is MRHNA and CDR2 is SNTAGT. V trimming: 8 bases; J trimming: 5 bases; junction bases outside the gene matches: 8. The CDR3 sequence is 14 residues long. CDR3 coding DNA: TGTGCCAGCTCCCGGGACAGCCAGAATGAAAAACTGTTTTTT. Its translation is CASSRDSQNEKLFF.

This clone turned up a few times. Other nucleotide sequences in the sample specify the same CDR3. Here the CDR3 reads CASSPKEGTEAFF. CDR3 bases: TGTGCCAGCTCACCAAAGGAGGGCACTGAAGCTTTCTTT. This sequence joins TRBV18 and TRBJ1-1; D is ambiguous. This CDR3 is 13 amino acids long. Germline-derived CDR1 and CDR2 are KGHSH and LQKENI. V gave up 2 bases and J gave up 4 bases, with 8 bases separating them.

The rearrangement uses TRBV5-4 and TRBJ1-1; no clear D. The germline V and J ends were trimmed by 4 bases and 1 base, with 11 bases remaining between them. This CDR3 has 14 amino acids. CDR1 and CDR2 from the germline V gene are SGHNT and YYREEE (reference sequence). CDR3 in DNA: TGTGCCAGCAGCGCAGAACCCCAGAACACTGAAGCTTTCTTT. It encodes CASSAEPQNTEAFF.

V and J are TRBV6-4 and TRBJ2-1, with TRBD1 matching over 9 bases. The CDR3 is 18 amino acids. Germline assignment: CDR1 MRHNA and CDR2 SNTAGT. The junction had 6 bases not matched to a gene; V was cut back by 0 bases and J by 0 bases. CDR3: CASSDSFRTGVSYNEQFF. CDR3 nucleotide sequence: TGTGCCAGCAGTGACTCTTTCAGGACAGGGGTCTCCTACAATGAGCAGTTCTTC.